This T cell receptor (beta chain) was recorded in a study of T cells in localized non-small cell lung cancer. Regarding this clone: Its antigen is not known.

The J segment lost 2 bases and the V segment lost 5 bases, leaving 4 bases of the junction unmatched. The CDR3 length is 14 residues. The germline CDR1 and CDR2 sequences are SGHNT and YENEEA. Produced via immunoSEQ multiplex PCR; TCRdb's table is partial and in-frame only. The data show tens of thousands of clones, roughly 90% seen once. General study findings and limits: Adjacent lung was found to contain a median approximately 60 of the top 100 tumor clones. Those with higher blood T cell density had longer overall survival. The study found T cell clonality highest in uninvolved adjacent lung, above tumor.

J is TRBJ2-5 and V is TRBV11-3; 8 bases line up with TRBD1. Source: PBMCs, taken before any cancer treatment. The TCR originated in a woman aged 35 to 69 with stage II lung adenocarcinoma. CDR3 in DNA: TGTGCCAGCAGCCGCAGGGGGCCTCAAGAGACCCAGTACTTC. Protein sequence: CASSRRGPQETQYF.